The present T cell receptor (beta chain) was sequenced within a study of CD8+CD57+ T cells in acquired aplastic anemia. Study-wide context: 3 to 3.5 ug was the average amount of DNA from sorted CD4+ and CD8+ cells. Study-wide results and caveats: Controls did not differ significantly from patients in CD8+ Simpson's diversity.

Genomic DNA acted as the template from which TCR beta VDJ combination and CDR3 sequence profiling were carried out. TCRdb fed the reads into MiXCR, producing one record per CDR3 protein. The table records about 190,000 distinct CDR3 sequences, around half of them present only once. Germline V lookup: CDR1 SGHTA, CDR2 FQGTGA. The CDR3 runs 15 residues. Trimming removed 5 bases from V and 2 bases from J, with 13 bases in between. With respect to this clonotype: Its target is not known.

The sequence was collected from a human donor in good health, serving as a control. The specimen sequenced was sorted CD4+, CD8+, or CD8+CD57+ T cells (not recorded which) from PBMCs. The gene calls are TRBV7-3 and TRBJ2-1; D may be TRBD1 (6 bases). The chain's CDR3 is CASSPQGSTYNEQFF. The DNA for the CDR3 is TGTGCCAGCAGCCCTCAGGGGAGTACCTACAATGAGCAGTTCTTC.